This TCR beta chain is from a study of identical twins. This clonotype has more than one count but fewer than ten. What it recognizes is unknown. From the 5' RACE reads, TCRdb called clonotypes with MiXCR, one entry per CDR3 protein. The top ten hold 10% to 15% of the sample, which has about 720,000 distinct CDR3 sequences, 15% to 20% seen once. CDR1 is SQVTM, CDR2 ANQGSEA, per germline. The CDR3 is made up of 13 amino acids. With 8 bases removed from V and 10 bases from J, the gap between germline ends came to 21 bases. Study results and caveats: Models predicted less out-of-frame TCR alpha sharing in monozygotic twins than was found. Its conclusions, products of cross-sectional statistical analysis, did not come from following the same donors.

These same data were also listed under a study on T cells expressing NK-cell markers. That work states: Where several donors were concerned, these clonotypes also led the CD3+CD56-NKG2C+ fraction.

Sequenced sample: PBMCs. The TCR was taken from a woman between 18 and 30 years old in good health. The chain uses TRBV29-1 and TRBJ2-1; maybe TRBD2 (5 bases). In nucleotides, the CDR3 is TGCAGCTTGTTCGAGGCTAGCCCGGGGGAGCAGTTCTTC. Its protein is CSLFEASPGEQFF.